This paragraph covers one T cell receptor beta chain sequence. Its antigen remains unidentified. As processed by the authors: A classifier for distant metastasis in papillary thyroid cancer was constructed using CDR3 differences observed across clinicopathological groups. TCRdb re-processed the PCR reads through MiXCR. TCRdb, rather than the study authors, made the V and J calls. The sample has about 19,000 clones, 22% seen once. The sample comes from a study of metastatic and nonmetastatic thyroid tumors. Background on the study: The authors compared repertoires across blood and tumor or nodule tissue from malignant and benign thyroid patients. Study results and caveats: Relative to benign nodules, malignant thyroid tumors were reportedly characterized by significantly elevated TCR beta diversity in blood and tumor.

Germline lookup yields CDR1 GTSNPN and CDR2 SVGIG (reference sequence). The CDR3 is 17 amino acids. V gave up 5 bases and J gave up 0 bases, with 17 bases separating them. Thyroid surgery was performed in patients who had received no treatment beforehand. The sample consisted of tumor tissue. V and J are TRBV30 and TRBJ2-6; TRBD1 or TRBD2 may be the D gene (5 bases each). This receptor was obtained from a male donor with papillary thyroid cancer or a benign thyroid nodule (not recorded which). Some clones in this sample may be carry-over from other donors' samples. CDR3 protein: CAWDPGRWSSGANVLTF. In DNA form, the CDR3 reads TGTGCCTGGGATCCGGGACGCTGGAGCTCTGGGGCCAACGTCCTGACTTTC. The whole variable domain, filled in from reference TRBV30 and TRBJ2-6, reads SQTIHQWPATLVQPVGSPLSLECTVEGTSNPNLYWYRQAAGRGLQLLFYSVGIGQISSEVPQNLSASRPQDRQFILSSKKLLLSDSGFYLCAWDPGRWSSGANVLTFGAGSRLTVL.